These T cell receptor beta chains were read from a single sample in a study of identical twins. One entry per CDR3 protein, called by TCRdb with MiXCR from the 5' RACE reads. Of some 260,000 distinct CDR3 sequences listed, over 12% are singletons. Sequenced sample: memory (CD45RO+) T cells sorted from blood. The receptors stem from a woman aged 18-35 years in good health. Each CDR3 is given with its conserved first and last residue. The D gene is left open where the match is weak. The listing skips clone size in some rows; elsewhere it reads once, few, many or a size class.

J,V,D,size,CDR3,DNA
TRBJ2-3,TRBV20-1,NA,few,CSATGSSPVEQYF,TGCAGTGCTACAGGTTCCTCCCCCGTCGAGCAGTATTTT
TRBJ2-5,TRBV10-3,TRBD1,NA,CAISSGTGRLETQYF,TGTGCCATCAGTTCCGGGACAGGGAGGCTCGAGACCCAGTACTTC
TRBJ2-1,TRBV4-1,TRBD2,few,CASSQEATSGGDEQFF,TGCGCCAGCAGCCAAGAGGCTACTAGCGGGGGTGATGAGCAGTTCTTC
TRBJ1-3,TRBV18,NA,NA,CASSSAPGSGNTIYF,TGTGCCAGCTCATCCGCCCCAGGGAGTGGAAACACCATATATTTT
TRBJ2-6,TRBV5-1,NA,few,CASSLALEGRFSGANVLTF,TGCGCCAGCAGCTTGGCCTTGGAAGGACGGTTCTCTGGGGCCAACGTCCTGACTTTC
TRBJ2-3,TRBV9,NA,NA,CASSVGPRLSTDTQYF,TGTGCCAGCAGCGTAGGCCCTCGTTTGAGCACAGATACGCAGTATTTT
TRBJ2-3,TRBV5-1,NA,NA,CASSLVSTSTDTQYF,TGCGCCAGCAGCTTGGTGTCTACTAGCACAGATACGCAGTATTTT
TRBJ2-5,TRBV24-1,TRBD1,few,CATSDNRGPGETQYF,TGTGCCACCAGTGACAACAGGGGTCCTGGTGAGACCCAGTACTTC
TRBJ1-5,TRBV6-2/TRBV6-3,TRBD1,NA,CASSSGTGPYQPQHF,TGTGCCAGCAGCTCCGGGACAGGGCCGTATCAGCCCCAGCATTTT
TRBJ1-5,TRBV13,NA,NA,CASSRGKIGSQHF,TGTGCCAGCAGCCGAGGAAAAATAGGGTCCCAGCATTTT
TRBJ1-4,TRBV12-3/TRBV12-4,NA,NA,CASRIWGKANEKLFF,TGTGCCAGCAGGATATGGGGGAAAGCTAATGAAAAACTGTTTTTT
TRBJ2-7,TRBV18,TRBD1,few,CASSSGQAAYEQYF,TGTGCCAGCTCATCGGGACAGGCCGCCTACGAGCAGTACTTC
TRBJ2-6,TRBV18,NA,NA,CASSPFSGANVLTF,TGTGCCAGCTCACCATTCTCTGGGGCCAACGTCCTGACTTTC
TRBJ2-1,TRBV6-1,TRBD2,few,CASSESGGIPPEQFF,TGTGCCAGCAGTGAGAGCGGGGGAATCCCCCCTGAGCAGTTCTTC
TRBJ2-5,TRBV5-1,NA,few,CASSLIPGTGETQYF,TGCGCCAGCAGCTTGATCCCGGGAACTGGAGAGACCCAGTACTTC
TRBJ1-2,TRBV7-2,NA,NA,CASSPTGDRTYYGYTF,TGTGCCAGCAGCCCGACCGGGGACCGGACCTACTATGGCTACACCTTC
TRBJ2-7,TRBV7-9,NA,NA,CASSTAYEQYF,TGTGCCAGCAGTACGGCCTACGAGCAGTACTTC
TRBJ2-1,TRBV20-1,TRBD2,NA,CSAQRGSSNNEQFF,TGCAGTGCACAGCGGGGGTCTTCTAACAATGAGCAGTTCTTC
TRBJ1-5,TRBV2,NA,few,CASTRESGFQPQHF,TGTGCCAGCACCCGTGAGTCGGGGTTCCAGCCCCAGCATTTT
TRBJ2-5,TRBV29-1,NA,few,CSILGGETQYF,TGCAGCATACTCGGGGGAGAGACCCAGTACTTC
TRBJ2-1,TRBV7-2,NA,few,CASSLGPTYNEQFF,TGTGCCAGCAGCTTAGGTCCGACTTACAATGAGCAGTTCTTC
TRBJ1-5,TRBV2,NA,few,CASRVDRNQPQHF,TGTGCCAGCAGGGTAGACCGGAATCAGCCCCAGCATTTT
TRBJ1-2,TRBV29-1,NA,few,CSGGGGLTGYTF,TGCAGCGGGGGTGGGGGATTAACTGGCTACACCTTC
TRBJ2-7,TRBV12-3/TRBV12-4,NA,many,CASSTRRGEQYF,TGTGCCAGCAGTACGCGACGCGGCGAGCAGTACTTC
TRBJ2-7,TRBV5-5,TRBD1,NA,CASSLDRGTYEQYF,TGTGCCAGCAGCCTGGACAGGGGGACCTACGAGCAGTACTTC
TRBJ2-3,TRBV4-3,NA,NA,CASSQEGTVSSTDTQYF,TGCGCCAGCAGCCAAGAGGGGACGGTTTCTAGCACAGATACGCAGTATTTT
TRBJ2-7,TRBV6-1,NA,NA,CASSALTTWEQYF,TGTGCCAGCAGTGCACTCACTACTTGGGAGCAGTACTTC
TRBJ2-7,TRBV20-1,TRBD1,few,CSARAGQGAREQYF,TGCAGTGCTAGGGCTGGACAGGGGGCTCGCGAGCAGTACTTC